This TCR beta chain was sequenced for a study of regulatory T cells in long-lasting Graves disease. Overall study: Patients with persistent Graves' disease had over 5 years of antithyroid drugs and persistent TSH receptor antibodies. General study points: With persistent disease, TRBV28, TRBJ1-2 and TRBJ2-5 were the favored segments. Accuracy was possibly reduced by small sample size.

This clonotype has a count of ten or more. No antigen is known for it. The sample's time point: persistent/refractory GD, antithyroid drugs over 5 years with positive TRAb. PBMC-extracted RNA yielded the TCR library. A volume of 9 to 9.5 milliliters of peripheral blood was collected in EDTA tubes. This CDR3 region has 13 residues. Germline assignment: CDR1 LGHDT and CDR2 YNNKEL (reference sequence). V was trimmed by 5 bases and J by 2 bases, leaving 9 bases between them. Arm-PCR with iRepertoire HTBI primers amplified the CDR3 regions for these TCR beta libraries. TCRdb reanalysed the multiplex PCR reads using MiXCR and keeps one entry per CDR3 protein. The sample carries 400,000 or so distinct CDR3 sequences, 20% recorded once.

The chain joins TRBV3-1 to TRBJ1-1, with D uncertain. This receptor was taken from a female donor with Graves disease. The specimen comprised peripheral blood mononuclear cells (PBMCs), sampled when the disease was refractory, from a patient treated with antithyroid drugs. Written as DNA, the CDR3 is TGTGCCAGCAGCGTGAACGGAAACACTGAAGCTTTCTTT. Its protein product is CASSVNGNTEAFF.